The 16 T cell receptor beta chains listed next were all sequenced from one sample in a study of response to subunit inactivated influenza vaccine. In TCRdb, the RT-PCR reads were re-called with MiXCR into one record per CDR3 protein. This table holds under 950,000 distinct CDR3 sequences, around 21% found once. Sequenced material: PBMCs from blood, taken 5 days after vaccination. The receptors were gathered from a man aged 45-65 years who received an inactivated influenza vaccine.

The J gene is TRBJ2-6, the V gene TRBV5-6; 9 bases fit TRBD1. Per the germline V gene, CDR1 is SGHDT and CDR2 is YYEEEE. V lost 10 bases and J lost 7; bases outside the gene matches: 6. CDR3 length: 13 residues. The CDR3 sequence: CAGQGFGANVLTF. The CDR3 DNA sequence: TGTGCCGGACAGGGGTTTGGCGCCAACGTCCTGACTTTC.

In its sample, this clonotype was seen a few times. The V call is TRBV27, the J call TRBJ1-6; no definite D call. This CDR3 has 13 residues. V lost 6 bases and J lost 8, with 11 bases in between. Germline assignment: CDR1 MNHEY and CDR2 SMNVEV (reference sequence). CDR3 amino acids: CASSRARDSPLHF. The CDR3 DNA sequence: TGTGCCAGCAGCAGAGCTCGGGATTCACCCCTCCACTTT.

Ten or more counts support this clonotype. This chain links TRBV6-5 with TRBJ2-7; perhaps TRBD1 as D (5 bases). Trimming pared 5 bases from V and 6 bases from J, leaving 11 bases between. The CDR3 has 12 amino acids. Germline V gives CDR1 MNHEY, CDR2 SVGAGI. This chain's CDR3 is CASSTGPFEQYF. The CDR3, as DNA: TGTGCCAGCAGTACAGGTCCCTTCGAGCAGTACTTC.

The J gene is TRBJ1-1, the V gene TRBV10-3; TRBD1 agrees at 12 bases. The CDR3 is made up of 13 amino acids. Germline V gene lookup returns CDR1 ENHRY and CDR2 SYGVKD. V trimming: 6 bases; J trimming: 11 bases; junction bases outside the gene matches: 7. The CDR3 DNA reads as TGTGCCATCAGAGGGGGACAGGGGGCAGTGGCTTTCTTT. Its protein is CAIRGGQGAVAFF.

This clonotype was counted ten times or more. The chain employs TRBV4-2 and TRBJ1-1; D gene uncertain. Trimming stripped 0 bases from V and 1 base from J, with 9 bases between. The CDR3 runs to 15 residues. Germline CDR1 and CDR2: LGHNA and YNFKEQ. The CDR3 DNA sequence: TGTGCCAGCAGCCAAGATTGGGCGGGGAACACTGAAGCTTTCTTT. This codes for CASSQDWAGNTEAFF.

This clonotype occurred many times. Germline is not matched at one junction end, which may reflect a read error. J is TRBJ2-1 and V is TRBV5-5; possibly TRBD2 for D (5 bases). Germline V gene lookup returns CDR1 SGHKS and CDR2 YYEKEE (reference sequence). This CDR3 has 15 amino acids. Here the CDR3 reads CASSSAKLDNLAVVF. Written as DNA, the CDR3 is TGTGCCAGCAGCTCCGCGAAGTTAGATAACCTAGCAGTGGTCTTC.

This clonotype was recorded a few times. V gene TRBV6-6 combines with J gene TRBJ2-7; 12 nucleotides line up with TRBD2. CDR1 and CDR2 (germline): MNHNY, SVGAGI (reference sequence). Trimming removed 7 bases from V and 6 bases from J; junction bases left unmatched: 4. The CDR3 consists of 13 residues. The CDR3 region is CASTKTSGSEQYF. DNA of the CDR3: TGTGCCAGCACCAAGACTAGCGGGAGCGAGCAGTACTTC.

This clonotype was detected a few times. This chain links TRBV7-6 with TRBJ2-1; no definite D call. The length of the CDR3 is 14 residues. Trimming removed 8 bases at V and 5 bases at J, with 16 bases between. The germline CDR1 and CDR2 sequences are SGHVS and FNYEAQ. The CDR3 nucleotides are TGTGCCAGCTCAAGGGTGGTAGTTGACAATGAGCAGTTCTTC. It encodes CASSRVVVDNEQFF. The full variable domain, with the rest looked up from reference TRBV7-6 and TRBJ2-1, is GAGVSQSPRYKVTKRGQDVALRCDPISGHVSLYWYRQALGQGPEFLTYFNYEAQQDKSGLPNDRFSAERPEGSISTLTIQRTEQRDSAMYRCASSRVVVDNEQFFGPGTRLTVL.

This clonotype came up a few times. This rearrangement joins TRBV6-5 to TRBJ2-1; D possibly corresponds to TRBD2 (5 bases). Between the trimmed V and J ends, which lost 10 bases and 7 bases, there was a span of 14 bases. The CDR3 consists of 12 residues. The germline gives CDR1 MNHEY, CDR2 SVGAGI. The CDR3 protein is CATPISANEQFF. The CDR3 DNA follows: TGTGCCACCCCCATTAGCGCGAATGAGCAGTTCTTC.

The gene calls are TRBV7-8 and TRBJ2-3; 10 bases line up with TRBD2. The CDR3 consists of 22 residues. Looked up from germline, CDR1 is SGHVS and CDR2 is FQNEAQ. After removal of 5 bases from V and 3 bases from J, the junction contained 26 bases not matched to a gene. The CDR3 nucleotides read TGTGCCAGCAGCAAGTACCGGACAGTCCGGCCCCTAGCGGGAGCGGGGACAGATACGCAGTATTTT. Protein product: CASSKYRTVRPLAGAGTDTQYF. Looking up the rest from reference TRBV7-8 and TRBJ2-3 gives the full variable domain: GAGVSQSPRYKVAKRGQDVALRCDPISGHVSLFWYQQALGQGPEFLTYFQNEAQLDKSGLPSDRFFAERPEGSVSTLKIQRTQQEDSAVYLCASSKYRTVRPLAGAGTDTQYFGPGTRLTVL.

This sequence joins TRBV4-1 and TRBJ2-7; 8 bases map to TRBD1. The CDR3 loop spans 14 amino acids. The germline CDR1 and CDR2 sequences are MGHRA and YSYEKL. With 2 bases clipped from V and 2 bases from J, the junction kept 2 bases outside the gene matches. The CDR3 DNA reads TGCGCCAGCAGCCAACCGGGACAGGCCTACGAGCAGTACTTC. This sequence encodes CASSQPGQAYEQYF.

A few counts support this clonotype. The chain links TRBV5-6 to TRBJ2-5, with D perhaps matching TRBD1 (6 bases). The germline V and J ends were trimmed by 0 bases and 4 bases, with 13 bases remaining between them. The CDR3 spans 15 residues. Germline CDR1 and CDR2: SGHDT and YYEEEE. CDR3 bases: TGTGCCAGCAGCTTGGCTAGCTTAGGGGGAGAGACCCAGTACTTC. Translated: CASSLASLGGETQYF.

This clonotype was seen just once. The CDR3 DNA follows: TGTGCCTGGAGTGTACGGTACAGGGCGCAAGAGACCCAGTACTTC. Translating gives CAWSVRYRAQETQYF. J is TRBJ2-5 and V is TRBV30; TRBD1 might be the D (6 bases). The CDR3 has 15 residues. Germline assignment: CDR1 GTSNPN and CDR2 SVGIG (reference sequence). The V and J ends lost 0 bases and 2 bases respectively, with 13 bases between them.

The CDR3 reads CASSFSTGRGGAEAFF. CDR3 sequence (DNA): TGCGCCAGCAGCTTTTCAACCGGACGGGGAGGCGCTGAAGCTTTCTTT. This chain connects TRBV5-1 to TRBJ1-1; no clear D gene. CDR1 and CDR2 from the germline V gene are SGHRS and YFSETQ. The CDR3 loop spans 16 amino acids. Trimming took off 2 bases at V and 6 bases at J, with 20 bases between the two ends. The full variable domain, its missing parts supplied by reference TRBV5-1 and TRBJ1-1, is KAGVTQTPRYLIKTRGQQVTLSCSPISGHRSVSWYQQTPGQGLQFLFEYFSETQRNKGNFPGRFSGRQFSNSRSEMNVSTLELGDSALYLCASSFSTGRGGAEAFFGQGTRLTVV.

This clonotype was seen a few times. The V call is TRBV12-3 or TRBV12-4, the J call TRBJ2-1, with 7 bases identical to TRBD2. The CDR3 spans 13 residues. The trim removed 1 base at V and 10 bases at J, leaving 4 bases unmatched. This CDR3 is CASSLGGGWEQFF. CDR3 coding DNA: TGTGCCAGCAGTTTAGGGGGGGGATGGGAGCAGTTCTTC.

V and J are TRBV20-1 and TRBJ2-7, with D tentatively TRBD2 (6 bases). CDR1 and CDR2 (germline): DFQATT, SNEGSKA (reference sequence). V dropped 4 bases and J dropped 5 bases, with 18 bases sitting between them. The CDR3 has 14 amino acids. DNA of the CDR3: TGCAGTGCTACAATGGGACTGCTTCGAAACGAGCAGTACTTC. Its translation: CSATMGLLRNEQYF.